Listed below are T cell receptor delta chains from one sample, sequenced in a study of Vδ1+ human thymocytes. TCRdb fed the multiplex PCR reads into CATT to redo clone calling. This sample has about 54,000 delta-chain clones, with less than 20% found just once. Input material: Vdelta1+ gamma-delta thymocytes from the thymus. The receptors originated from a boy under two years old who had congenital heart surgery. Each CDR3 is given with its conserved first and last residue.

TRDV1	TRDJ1	CALGEPSLPYWGIRTDKLIF
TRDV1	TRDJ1	CALGVLSWYTDKLIF
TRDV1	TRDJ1	CALGELPYTDKLIF
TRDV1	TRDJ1	CALGDPPTTAGGYCNKLIF
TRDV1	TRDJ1	CALGGFLPYWGPTEADKLIF
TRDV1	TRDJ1	CALGTTSATVPTDKLIF
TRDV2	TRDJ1	CACDEGYTDKPIF
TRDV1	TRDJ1	CALEPCYLSSVTGRLVTDKLIF
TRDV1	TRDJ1	CALGGRSSTDKLIF
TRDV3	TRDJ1	CASVGGKLIF
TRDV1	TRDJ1	CALGELLPQPSGGYAYRTDKLIF
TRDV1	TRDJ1	CALGELCMPSYDTLGDTGTYTDKLIF
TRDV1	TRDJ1	CALGEIGLGDTPYTDKLIF
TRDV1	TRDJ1	CALGELRTPTPGGLSGVDKLIF
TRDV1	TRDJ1	CALGEIFLLGDTSGKLIF
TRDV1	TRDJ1	CALGPVEPNNTDKLIF
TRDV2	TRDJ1	CACDTLKAALRDTDKLIF
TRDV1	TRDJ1	CALGDPHPGAYKLIF
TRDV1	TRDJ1	CALGEFWGGADKLIF
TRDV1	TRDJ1	CALGELPLRRLFNTDKLIF
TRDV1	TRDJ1	CALGELLPIPLLGDTGSTDKLIF
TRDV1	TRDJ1	CALGTPLPSKLGDHTDKLIF
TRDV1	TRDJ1	CALGEKKGMGADKLIF
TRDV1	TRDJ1	CALGEVDLPYWDTDKLIF
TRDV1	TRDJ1	CALGEISSATDKLIF
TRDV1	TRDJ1	CALGELVKKHAGDTKKLIF
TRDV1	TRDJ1	CALGEGSGLRDRDDKLIF